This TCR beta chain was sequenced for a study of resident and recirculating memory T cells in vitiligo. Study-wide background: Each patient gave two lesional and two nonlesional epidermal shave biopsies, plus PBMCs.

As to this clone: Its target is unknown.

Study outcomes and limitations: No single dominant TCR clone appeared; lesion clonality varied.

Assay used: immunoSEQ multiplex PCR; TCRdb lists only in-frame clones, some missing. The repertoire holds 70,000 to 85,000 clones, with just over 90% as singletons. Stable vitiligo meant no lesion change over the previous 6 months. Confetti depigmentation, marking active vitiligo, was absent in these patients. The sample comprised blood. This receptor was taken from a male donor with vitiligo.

Written as DNA, the CDR3 is TGTGCCAGCAGTCGGGCGGGGGGAAGACGGGAGACCCAGTACTTC. Protein sequence: CASSRAGGRRETQYF. The genes are TRBV6-5 and TRBJ2-5; 8 bases line up with TRBD2. The germline CDR1 and CDR2 sequences are MNHEY and SVGAGI. The CDR3 runs to 15 residues. The trim removed 5 bases at V and 5 bases at J, leaving 10 bases unmatched.